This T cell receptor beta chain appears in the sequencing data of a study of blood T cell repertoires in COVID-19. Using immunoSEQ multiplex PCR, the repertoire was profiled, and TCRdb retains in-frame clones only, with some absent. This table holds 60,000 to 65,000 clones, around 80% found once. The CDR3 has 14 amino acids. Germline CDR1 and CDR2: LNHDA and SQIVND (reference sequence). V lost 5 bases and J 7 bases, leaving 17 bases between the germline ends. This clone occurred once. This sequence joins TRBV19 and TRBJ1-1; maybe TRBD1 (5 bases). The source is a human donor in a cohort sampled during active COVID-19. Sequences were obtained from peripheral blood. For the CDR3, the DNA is TGTGCCAGTAGTTTTCAGGGTCGGTCCGGTGAAGCTTTCTTT. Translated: CASSFQGRSGEAFF.